The 16 T cell receptor beta chains presented below share a single source sample, sequenced in a study of yellow fever vaccine responses in identical twins. TCRdb re-called the RT-PCR reads through MiXCR, storing one row per CDR3 protein. The sample carries around 20,000 distinct CDR3 sequences, approximately 71% recorded once. This specimen consisted of T cells from blood (PBMCs), unsorted or a sorted subset (not recorded which), obtained before or after yellow fever vaccination (not recorded which). The receptors were sampled from a woman younger than 35 who received the yellow fever vaccine.

The chain links TRBV4-3 to TRBJ2-1, with D hard to call. CDR3 length: 17 residues. The germline V gene encodes CDR1 LGHNA and CDR2 YSLEER. V was cut by 1 base and J by 0 bases, with 13 bases left in between. This CDR3 reads CASSQGSFSYSYNEQFF. CDR3 sequence (DNA): TGCGCCAGCAGCCAAGGATCCTTTTCCTACTCCTACAATGAGCAGTTCTTC.

This clonotype turned up a few times. The chain uses TRBV23-1 and TRBJ1-1; 7 bases fit TRBD1. TRBV23-1 is assigned to the ORF class and has an uncertain function. The CDR3 runs to 15 residues. The junction had 15 bases not matched to a gene; V was cut back by 7 bases and J by 7 bases. The CDR3: CASNMETGTCYEAFF. The CDR3 DNA sequence: TGCGCCAGCAACATGGAGACAGGGACCTGCTATGAAGCTTTCTTT.

V usage is TRBV7-2 and J usage is TRBJ2-7; D remains unclear. The CDR3 is 11 amino acids. CDR1 SGHTA and CDR2 FQGNSA come from the germline V gene. V lost 4 bases and J 4 bases, leaving 5 bases between the germline ends. The CDR3 DNA sequence: TGTGCCAGCAGCTCGCGGTACGAGCAGTACTTC. Translation gives CASSSRYEQYF.

CDR3 in DNA: TGTGCCAGCTCACCCCGGAGGGATGAGCAGTTCTTC. This translates into CASSPRRDEQFF. The J gene is TRBJ2-1, the V gene TRBV18; D possibly corresponds to TRBD2 (6 bases). The germline gives CDR1 KGHSH, CDR2 LQKENI. CDR3 length: 12 residues. Trimming took 3 bases from V and 8 from J, leaving 8 bases between them.

The rearrangement links TRBV7-8 to TRBJ1-1, with a tentative D call TRBD1 (5 bases). Trimming took 2 bases from V and 6 from J, leaving 13 bases between them. CDR3 length: 14 residues. Per germline, CDR1 SGHVS and CDR2 FQNEAQ. The CDR3, as DNA: TGTGCCAGCAGCTTACTTGGGGGGGTATCTGAAGCTTTCTTT. Amino acids: CASSLLGGVSEAFF.

V gene TRBV10-3 combines with J gene TRBJ2-3; tentatively, D is TRBD1 (7 bases). Germline CDR1 is ENHRY and CDR2 is SYGVKD. The CDR3 is made up of 14 amino acids. Trimming removed 8 bases at V and 4 bases at J, with 16 bases between. CDR3: CAIQSEGAADTQYF. The CDR3 DNA reads TGTGCCATCCAGTCGGAGGGGGCCGCAGATACGCAGTATTTT.

This clonotype was counted only a few times. V and J are TRBV3-1 and TRBJ1-2; D is possibly TRBD1 (5 bases). Germline assignment: CDR1 LGHDT and CDR2 YNNKEL (reference sequence). The CDR3 is 15 amino acids. With 0 bases removed from V and 0 bases from J, the gap between germline ends came to 8 bases. This CDR3 is CASSQEWGANYGYTF. CDR3 DNA sequence: TGTGCCAGCAGCCAAGAATGGGGGGCTAACTATGGCTACACCTTC.

The chain employs TRBV13 and TRBJ2-1; 9 bases are shared with TRBD2. The CDR3 has 14 residues. V was clipped by 11 bases and J by 8 bases; unmatched bases: 13. Germline values: CDR1 PRHDT, CDR2 FYEKMQ (reference sequence). As DNA, the CDR3 is TGTGCCTCGCACGGCGGGAGGGCCGGGGATGAGCAGTTCTTC. It specifies CASHGGRAGDEQFF.

In this sample, this clonotype turned up a few times. This sequence joins TRBV10-1 and TRBJ1-5; unclear D gene. This CDR3 is built from 12 residues. Germline V gives CDR1 WNHNN, CDR2 SYGVQD (reference sequence). Deletions cut 4 bases from V and 6 bases from J, with 7 bases between. The CDR3 here is CASSAGGQPQHF. CDR3 coding DNA: TGCGCCAGCAGTGCTGGCGGTCAGCCCCAGCATTTT.

This chain uses TRBV28 with TRBJ2-3; D is undetermined. With 3 bases removed from V and 9 bases from J, the gap between germline ends came to 10 bases. CDR3 length equals 12 residues. CDR1 is MDHEN and CDR2 is SYDVKM in the germline V gene. The CDR3 nucleotides are TGTGCCAGCAGTTTGTCCGGCTTGACGCAGTATTTT. Its protein is CASSLSGLTQYF.

The chain is built from TRBV10-3 and TRBJ1-2; the D gene is possibly TRBD1 (6 bases). The CDR3 consists of 13 residues. V lost 4 bases to trimming and J lost 4 bases, with 10 bases between them. In germline, CDR1 is ENHRY, CDR2 SYGVKD. The CDR3 nucleotides read TGTGCCATCAGTGCAGGGGACGCCTATGGCTACACCTTC. It translates to CAISAGDAYGYTF.

The chain combines TRBV12-3 or TRBV12-4 with TRBJ2-5; unclear D gene. Trimming pared 5 bases from V and 1 base from J, leaving 14 bases between. The CDR3 covers 15 residues. In DNA, the CDR3 is TGTGCCAGCAGTCTTAACGAGGCGCGCCAAGAGACCCAGTACTTC. It specifies CASSLNEARQETQYF.

The chain uses TRBV18 and TRBJ2-1; 8 bases map to TRBD1. Per germline, CDR1 KGHSH and CDR2 LQKENI. With V trimmed by 3 bases and J by 8 bases, 15 bases remained unmatched. The CDR3 spans 17 residues. The CDR3 nucleotides are TGTGCCAGCTCACCCCCGGGAGCAGGACAGGGTCTCCATGAGCAGTTCTTC. Its translation is CASSPPGAGQGLHEQFF. The variable domain in full, with the rest retrieved from reference TRBV18 and TRBJ2-1, is NAGVMQNPRHLVRRRGQEARLRCSPMKGHSHVYWYRQLPEEGLKFMVYLQKENIIDESGMPKERFSAEFPKEGPSILRIQQVVRGDSAAYFCASSPPGAGQGLHEQFFGPGTRLTVL.

The V and J genes are TRBV5-6 and TRBJ2-5, with D unclear. Looked up from germline, CDR1 is SGHDT and CDR2 is YYEEEE. Trimming left V 0 bases short and J 7 bases short, with 13 bases between. The CDR3 loop spans 14 amino acids. The CDR3 here is CASSLGLNFGTQYF. The CDR3 DNA follows: TGTGCCAGCAGCTTGGGTCTTAACTTTGGGACCCAGTACTTC.

This clonotype was counted a few times. The chain is built from TRBV12-3 or TRBV12-4 and TRBJ1-1; D is uncertain. CDR3 length equals 15 residues. V was trimmed by 4 bases and J by 4 bases, leaving 16 bases between them. CDR3 protein: CASSWRSTVGTEAFF. The CDR3 coding sequence is TGTGCCAGCAGTTGGAGGTCCACCGTGGGCACTGAAGCTTTCTTT.

The chain employs TRBV24-1 and TRBJ2-6; D is undetermined. The CDR3 is made up of 14 amino acids. Germline CDR1 KGHDR, CDR2 SFDVKD. V gave up 5 bases and J gave up 2 bases, with 6 bases separating them. CDR3 residues: CATSARAGANVLTF. The CDR3 coding sequence is TGTGCCACCAGTGCCCGGGCTGGGGCCAACGTCCTGACTTTC.